The clone carrying this T cell receptor beta chain is deemed medium-sized. Peripheral blood genomic DNA, not sorted cells or RNA, was the template. The source of the sample is a study of T cell repertoires in aging, cancer and after chemotherapy. This CDR3 comprises 17 residues. The trim removed 3 bases at V and 5 bases at J, leaving 13 bases unmatched. CDR1 and CDR2 (germline): SGHNT, YYREEE (reference sequence). TRB rearrangements spanning V, D and J were amplified using mixed TRB-A/B primers. TCRdb re-called the multiplex PCR reads with MiXCR, one entry per CDR3 protein. The data contain about 4,600 distinct CDR3 sequences, approximately 21% of them singletons.

The sequencing sample was made of blood. The genes are TRBV5-4 and TRBJ2-5; TRBD2 agrees at 10 bases. This TCR was recovered from a human donor with a blood cancer. CDR3 sequence: CASSSQASGGSGETQYF. DNA for the CDR3: TGTGCCAGCAGCTCGCAAGCTAGCGGGGGTTCGGGGGAGACCCAGTACTTC.